The source of this TCR beta chain is a study of blood T cell repertoires in COVID-19. For the study at large: The samples span acute and convalescent COVID-19 from the United States, Italy and Spain.

Germline loops: CDR1 MNHEY, CDR2 SVGAGI. V was clipped by 6 bases and J by 8 bases, with 18 bases between them. The CDR3 consists of 14 residues. How the authors handled the data: Estimated nucleated cell counts came from reference gene primer amplification. Repertoires were generated with immunoSEQ multiplex PCR, while TCRdb's copy carries only in-frame clones and drops some. V, J and clone size derive from that table, while D and trimming were established from the DNA sequence. This table holds around 300,000 clones, roughly nine tenths found once. Specimen: PBMCs or T cells enriched from blood (not recorded which). This chain joins TRBV6-5 and TRBJ2-3; D remains unclear. The origin of this receptor is a woman aged 18-30 years who had recovered from COVID-19. The CDR3 sequence is CASSPQAPAFTQYF. The CDR3 DNA reads TGTGCCAGCAGCCCCCAGGCACCGGCCTTTACGCAGTATTTT.